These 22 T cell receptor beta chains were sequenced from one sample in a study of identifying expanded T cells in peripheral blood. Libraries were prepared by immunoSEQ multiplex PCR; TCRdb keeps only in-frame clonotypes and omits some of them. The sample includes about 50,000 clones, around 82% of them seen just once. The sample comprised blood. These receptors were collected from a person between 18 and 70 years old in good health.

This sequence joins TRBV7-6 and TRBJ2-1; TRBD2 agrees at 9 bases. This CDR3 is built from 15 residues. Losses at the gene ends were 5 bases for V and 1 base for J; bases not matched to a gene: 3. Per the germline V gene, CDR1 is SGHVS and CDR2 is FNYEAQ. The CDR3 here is CASSPLAGSYNEQFF. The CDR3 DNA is TGTGCCAGCAGCCCACTAGCGGGTTCCTACAATGAGCAGTTCTTC.

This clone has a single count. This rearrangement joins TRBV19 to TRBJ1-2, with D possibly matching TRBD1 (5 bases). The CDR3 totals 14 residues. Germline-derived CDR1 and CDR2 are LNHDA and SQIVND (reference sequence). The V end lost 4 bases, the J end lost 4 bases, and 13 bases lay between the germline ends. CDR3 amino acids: CASSTGEGGYGYTF. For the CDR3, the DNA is TGTGCCAGTAGTACGGGGGAGGGCGGCTATGGCTACACCTTC.

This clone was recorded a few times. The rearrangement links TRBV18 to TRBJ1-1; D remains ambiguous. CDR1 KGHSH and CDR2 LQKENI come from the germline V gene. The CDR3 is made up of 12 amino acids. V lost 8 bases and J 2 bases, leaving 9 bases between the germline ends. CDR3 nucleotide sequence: TGTGCCAGCGGTTGGTTAAACACTGAAGCTTTCTTT. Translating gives CASGWLNTEAFF.

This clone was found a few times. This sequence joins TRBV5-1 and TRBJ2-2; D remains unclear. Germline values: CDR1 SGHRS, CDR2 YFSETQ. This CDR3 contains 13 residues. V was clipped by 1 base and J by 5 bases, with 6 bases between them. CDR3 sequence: CASSLTVTGELFF. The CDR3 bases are TGCGCCAGCAGCTTGACAGTTACCGGGGAGCTGTTTTTT.

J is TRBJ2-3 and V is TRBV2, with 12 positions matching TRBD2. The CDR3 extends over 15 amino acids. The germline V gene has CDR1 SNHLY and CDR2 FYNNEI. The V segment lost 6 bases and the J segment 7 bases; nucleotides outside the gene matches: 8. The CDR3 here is CASSRTSGASNTQYF. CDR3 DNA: TGTGCCAGCAGCCGGACTAGCGGGGCCTCGAATACGCAGTATTTT.

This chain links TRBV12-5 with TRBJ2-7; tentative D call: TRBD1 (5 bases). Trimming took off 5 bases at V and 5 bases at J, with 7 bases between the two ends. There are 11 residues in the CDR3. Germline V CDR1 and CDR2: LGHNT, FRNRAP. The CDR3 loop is CASGQGDEQYF. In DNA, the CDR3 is TGTGCTAGTGGTCAAGGGGACGAGCAGTACTTC.

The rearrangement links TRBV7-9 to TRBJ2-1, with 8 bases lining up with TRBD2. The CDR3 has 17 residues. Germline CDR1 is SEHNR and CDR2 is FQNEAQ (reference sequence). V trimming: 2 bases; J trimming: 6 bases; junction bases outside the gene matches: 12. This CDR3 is CASSLRGSGRAANEQFF. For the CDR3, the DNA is TGTGCCAGCAGCTTAAGGGGGAGCGGGAGAGCGGCCAATGAGCAGTTCTTC.

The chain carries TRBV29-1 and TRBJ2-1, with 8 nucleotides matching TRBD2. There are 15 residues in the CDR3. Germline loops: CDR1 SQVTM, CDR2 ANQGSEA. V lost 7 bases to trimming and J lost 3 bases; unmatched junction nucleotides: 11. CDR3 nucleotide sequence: TGCAGCGCCCCCCAGCGGGAGTCTCACTACAATGAGCAGTTCTTC. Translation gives CSAPQRESHYNEQFF.

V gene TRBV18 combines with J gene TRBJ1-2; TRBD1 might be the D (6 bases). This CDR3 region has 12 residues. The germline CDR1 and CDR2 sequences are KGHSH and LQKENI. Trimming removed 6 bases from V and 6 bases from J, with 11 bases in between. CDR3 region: CASSQQGNGYTF. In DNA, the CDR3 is TGTGCCAGCTCCCAACAGGGTAATGGCTACACCTTC.

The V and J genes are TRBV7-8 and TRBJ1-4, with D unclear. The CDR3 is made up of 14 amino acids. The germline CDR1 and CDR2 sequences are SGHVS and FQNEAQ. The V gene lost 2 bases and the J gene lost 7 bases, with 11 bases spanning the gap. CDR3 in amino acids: CASSLWGGGEKLFF. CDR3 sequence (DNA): TGTGCCAGCAGCTTATGGGGAGGAGGTGAAAAACTGTTTTTT.

CDR3 nucleotide sequence: TGTGCCAGCAGTTACCGGACAGGGAACGACGAGCAGTACTTC. Amino acids: CASSYRTGNDEQYF. V is TRBV2 and J is TRBJ2-7; 8 nucleotides align to TRBD1. Germline-derived CDR1 and CDR2 are SNHLY and FYNNEI. This CDR3 region has 14 residues. Trimming at V came to 5 bases and at J to 5 bases, leaving 8 bases not matched to a gene.

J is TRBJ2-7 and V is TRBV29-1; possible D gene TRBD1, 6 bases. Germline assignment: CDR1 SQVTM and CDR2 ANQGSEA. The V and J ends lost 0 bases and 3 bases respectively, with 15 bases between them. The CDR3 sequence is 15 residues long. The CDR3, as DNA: TGCAGCGTTGAAGATTCGACAGGAATAGACTACGAGCAGTACTTC. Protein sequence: CSVEDSTGIDYEQYF.

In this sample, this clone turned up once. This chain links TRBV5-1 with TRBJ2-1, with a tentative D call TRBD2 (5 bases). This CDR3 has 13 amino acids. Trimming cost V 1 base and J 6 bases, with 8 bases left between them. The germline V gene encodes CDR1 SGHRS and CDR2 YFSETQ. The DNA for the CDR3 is TGCGCCAGCAGCTTGTTTCGGGGCAATGAGCAGTTCTTC. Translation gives CASSLFRGNEQFF.

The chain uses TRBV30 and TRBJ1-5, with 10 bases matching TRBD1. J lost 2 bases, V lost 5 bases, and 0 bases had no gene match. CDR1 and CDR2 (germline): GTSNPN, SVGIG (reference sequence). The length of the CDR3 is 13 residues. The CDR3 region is CAWGTGGNQPQHF. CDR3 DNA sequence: TGTGCCTGGGGGACAGGGGGCAATCAGCCCCAGCATTTT.

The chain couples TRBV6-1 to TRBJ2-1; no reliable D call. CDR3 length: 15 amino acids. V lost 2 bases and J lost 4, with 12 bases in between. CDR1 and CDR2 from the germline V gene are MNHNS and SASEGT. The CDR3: CASSETPTLYNEQFF. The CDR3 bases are TGTGCCAGCAGTGAAACCCCGACGCTATACAATGAGCAGTTCTTC.

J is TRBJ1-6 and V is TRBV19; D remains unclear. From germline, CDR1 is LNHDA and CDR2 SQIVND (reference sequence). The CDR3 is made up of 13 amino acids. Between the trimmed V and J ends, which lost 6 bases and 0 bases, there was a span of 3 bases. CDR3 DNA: TGTGCCAGTAGCAGCTCCTATAATTCACCCCTCCACTTT. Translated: CASSSSYNSPLHF.

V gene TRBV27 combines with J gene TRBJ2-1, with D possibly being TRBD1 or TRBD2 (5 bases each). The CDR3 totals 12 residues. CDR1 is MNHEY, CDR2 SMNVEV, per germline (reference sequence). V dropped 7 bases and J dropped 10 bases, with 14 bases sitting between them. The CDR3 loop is CASTGTSREQFF. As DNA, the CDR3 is TGTGCCAGCACCGGGACCTCCCGGGAGCAGTTCTTC.

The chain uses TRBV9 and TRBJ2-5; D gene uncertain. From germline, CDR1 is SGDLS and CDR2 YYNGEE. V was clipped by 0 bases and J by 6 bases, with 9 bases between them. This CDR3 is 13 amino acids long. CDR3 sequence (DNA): TGTGCCAGCAGCGTAGCTCTACGGAAGACCCAGTACTTC. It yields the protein CASSVALRKTQYF.

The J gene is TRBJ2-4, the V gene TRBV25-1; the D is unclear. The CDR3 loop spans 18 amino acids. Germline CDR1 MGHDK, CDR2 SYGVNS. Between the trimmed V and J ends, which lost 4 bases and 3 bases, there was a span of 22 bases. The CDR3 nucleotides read TGTGCCAGCAGTGTGATCGACACGAACCCTAAAGGCAAAAACATTCAGTACTTC. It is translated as CASSVIDTNPKGKNIQYF.

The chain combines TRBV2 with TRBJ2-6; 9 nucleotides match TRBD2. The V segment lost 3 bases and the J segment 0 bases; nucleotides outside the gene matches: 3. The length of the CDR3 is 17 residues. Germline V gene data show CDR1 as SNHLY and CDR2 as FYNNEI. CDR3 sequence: CASSETSGNSGANVLTF. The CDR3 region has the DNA TGTGCCAGCAGTGAGACTAGCGGTAACTCTGGGGCCAACGTCCTGACTTTC.

As DNA, the CDR3 is TGCAGCGTTGCGTATCCGATGAACACTGAAGCTTTCTTT. Protein sequence: CSVAYPMNTEAFF. This sequence joins TRBV29-1 and TRBJ1-1; D uncertain. The CDR3 is made up of 13 amino acids. The germline V gene has CDR1 SQVTM and CDR2 ANQGSEA. V gave up 4 bases and J gave up 0 bases, with 9 bases separating them.

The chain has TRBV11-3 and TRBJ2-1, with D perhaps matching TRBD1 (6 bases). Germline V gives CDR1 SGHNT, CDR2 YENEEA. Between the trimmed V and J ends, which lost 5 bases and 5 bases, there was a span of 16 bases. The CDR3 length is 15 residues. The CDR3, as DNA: TGTGCCAGCAGCATTAGACAGGTACTACACAATGAGCAGTTCTTC. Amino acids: CASSIRQVLHNEQFF.